A selection of T cell receptor beta chains follows, all from one sample in a study of OX40 agonist ivuxolimab in advanced cancers. Profiled with immunoSEQ multiplex PCR; TCRdb holds only in-frame clones, not every one. The sample lists some 76,000 clones, approximately 86% occurring once. Specimen: CD4+ or CD8+ T cells sorted from blood, collected in a trial of the OX40 agonist ivuxolimab. The receptor source for this set is an adult with an advanced solid tumor such as melanoma, head and neck, liver or kidney cancer. The CDR3 runs from the conserved cysteine through the conserved F or W. The order of the fields is clone size, D gene, J gene, V gene, CDR3 DNA, CDR3 protein. The D gene is left open where the match is weak. Clone size is given for some rows only: seen once, a few or many times, or a class if the clone is expanded.

clone size: -; D gene: -; J gene: TRBJ1-4; V gene: TRBV5-8; CDR3 DNA: TGTGCCAGCAGCCTCGGTCCTTCTGGCTACGTAAAACTGTTTTTT; CDR3 protein: CASSLGPSGYVKLFF
clone size: -; D gene: -; J gene: TRBJ1-3; V gene: TRBV5-1; CDR3 DNA: TGCGCCAGCAGCTTGGATTACAGGGTCGGGAACACCATATATTTT; CDR3 protein: CASSLDYRVGNTIYF
clone size: -; D gene: TRBD2; J gene: TRBJ2-7; V gene: TRBV11-2; CDR3 DNA: TGTGCCAGCAGCCCCAGGGGACTAGCGGGAGGAGGTCGCGAGCAGTACTTC; CDR3 protein: CASSPRGLAGGGREQYF
clone size: -; D gene: -; J gene: TRBJ1-5; V gene: TRBV19; CDR3 DNA: TGTGCCAGTAGTACAAGGGATACTCAGCCCCAGCATTTT; CDR3 protein: CASSTRDTQPQHF
clone size: -; D gene: -; J gene: TRBJ2-5; V gene: TRBV29-1; CDR3 DNA: TGCAGCGTTGCCTCCTTTGAGGAGACCCAGTACTTC; CDR3 protein: CSVASFEETQYF
clone size: once; D gene: -; J gene: TRBJ2-1; V gene: TRBV5-1; CDR3 DNA: TGCGCCAGCAGCGTAGGACAAAGCGGTGAGCAGTTCTTC; CDR3 protein: CASSVGQSGEQFF
clone size: few; D gene: TRBD1; J gene: TRBJ1-5; V gene: TRBV19; CDR3 DNA: TGTGCCAGTAGTCCAGACAGGGACAATCAGCCCCAGCATTTT; CDR3 protein: CASSPDRDNQPQHF
clone size: -; D gene: -; J gene: TRBJ2-3; V gene: TRBV7-3; CDR3 DNA: TGTGCCAGCAGCTTATATGCGGCTAGCACAGATACGCAGTATTTT; CDR3 protein: CASSLYAASTDTQYF
clone size: -; D gene: TRBD1; J gene: TRBJ2-2; V gene: TRBV7-9; CDR3 DNA: TGTGCCAGCAGCCCGATACAGGGGGTCGCCGGGGAGCTGTTTTTT; CDR3 protein: CASSPIQGVAGELFF
clone size: -; D gene: -; J gene: TRBJ1-4; V gene: TRBV30; CDR3 DNA: TGTGCCTGGAGTGTACCGGGGGCTGGTATTTTTGAAAAACTGTTTTTT; CDR3 protein: CAWSVPGAGIFEKLFF
clone size: -; D gene: -; J gene: TRBJ1-5; V gene: TRBV4-1; CDR3 DNA: TGCGCCAGCAGCCACCCGGGAGGTGACGCTAAGTACGGGAGCAATCAGCCCCAGCATTTT; CDR3 protein: CASSHPGGDAKYGSNQPQHF
clone size: -; D gene: TRBD1; J gene: TRBJ2-1; V gene: TRBV7-3; CDR3 DNA: TGTGCCAGCAGCCTAACACCAGGGGGTGATCGGTTCTTC; CDR3 protein: CASSLTPGGDRFF
clone size: -; D gene: TRBD1; J gene: TRBJ2-2; V gene: TRBV5-1; CDR3 DNA: TGCGCCAGCAACCGGGACAGGGACACCGGGGAGCTGTTTTTT; CDR3 protein: CASNRDRDTGELFF
clone size: -; D gene: -; J gene: TRBJ2-7; V gene: TRBV19; CDR3 DNA: TGTGCCAGTAGTAGGGTCTCACCCTACGAGCAGTACTTC; CDR3 protein: CASSRVSPYEQYF
clone size: few; D gene: -; J gene: TRBJ1-1; V gene: TRBV28; CDR3 DNA: TGTGCCAGCAGGGTAGCCTGGAAAGAAGCTTTCTTT; CDR3 protein: CASRVAWKEAFF
clone size: -; D gene: TRBD1; J gene: TRBJ1-4; V gene: TRBV2; CDR3 DNA: TGTGCCAGCAGTGAAAGGACAGGGACTGAAAAACTGTTTTTT; CDR3 protein: CASSERTGTEKLFF
clone size: -; D gene: TRBD1; J gene: TRBJ2-3; V gene: TRBV10-1; CDR3 DNA: TGCGCCAAGCTACGGGACAGAACTCCCTGGGATACGCAGTATTTT; CDR3 protein: CAKLRDRTPWDTQYF
clone size: -; D gene: TRBD2; J gene: TRBJ2-7; V gene: TRBV27; CDR3 DNA: TGTGCCAGCAGTCCCCGGGGGGTTTCCTACGAGCAGTACTTC; CDR3 protein: CASSPRGVSYEQYF
clone size: -; D gene: -; J gene: TRBJ1-1; V gene: TRBV18; CDR3 DNA: TGTGCCAGCTCACCACCGGTGGGAGCAGGGATGTTTTTCATGAACACTGAAGCTTTCTTT; CDR3 protein: CASSPPVGAGMFFMNTEAFF
clone size: -; D gene: -; J gene: TRBJ2-5; V gene: TRBV6-6; CDR3 DNA: TGTGCCAGCAGTTACTCAACAGGGCAAGAGACCCAGTACTTC; CDR3 protein: CASSYSTGQETQYF
clone size: -; D gene: TRBD2; J gene: TRBJ2-3; V gene: TRBV15; CDR3 DNA: TGTGCCACCAGCCGACGACAGCGGGAGGGGCAGTATTTT; CDR3 protein: CATSRRQREGQYF
clone size: -; D gene: -; J gene: TRBJ1-6; V gene: TRBV5-4; CDR3 DNA: TGTGCCAGCAGAAGGGATGAGAATTCACCCCTCCACTTT; CDR3 protein: CASRRDENSPLHF
clone size: -; D gene: -; J gene: TRBJ2-7; V gene: TRBV6-1; CDR3 DNA: TGTGCCAGCAGCCCTGGGCGGGGGCTGTCCTACGAGCAGTACTTC; CDR3 protein: CASSPGRGLSYEQYF
clone size: -; D gene: TRBD2; J gene: TRBJ2-7; V gene: TRBV5-1; CDR3 DNA: TGCGCCAGCAGCTTTGGACTAGCGGGAGGGCCCCTTTCCTACGAGCAGTACTTC; CDR3 protein: CASSFGLAGGPLSYEQYF
clone size: -; D gene: -; J gene: TRBJ1-5; V gene: TRBV30; CDR3 DNA: TGTGCCTGGAGTGGTGAGGTGGGAAATCCCAATCAGCCCCAGCATTTT; CDR3 protein: CAWSGEVGNPNQPQHF
clone size: -; D gene: -; J gene: TRBJ1-2; V gene: TRBV11-1; CDR3 DNA: TGTGCCAGCAGCTCTGACAGTCCTAACTATGGCTACACCTTC; CDR3 protein: CASSSDSPNYGYTF
clone size: -; D gene: -; J gene: TRBJ2-1; V gene: TRBV6-5; CDR3 DNA: TGTGCCAGCAGCCATAGACAGGGAGGGGGTAATGAGCAGTTCTTC; CDR3 protein: CASSHRQGGGNEQFF